The 25 T cell receptor beta chains given below trace back to one sample, sequenced in a study of identical twins. TCRdb fed the 5' RACE reads into MiXCR, producing one record per CDR3 protein. The repertoire holds about 570,000 distinct CDR3 sequences, with 7.5% to 10% as singletons. Another study also made use of these data, one on yellow fever vaccine responses in identical twins.

Sequencing was carried out using PBMCs. The source is a woman aged 18-30 years in good health.

The rearrangement joins TRBV15 to TRBJ2-2; 9 nucleotides align to TRBD1. Germline V gives CDR1 LNHNV, CDR2 YYDKDF (reference sequence). J was trimmed by 7 bases and V by 0 bases; bases with no gene match: 3. CDR3 size: 15 residues. Written as DNA, the CDR3 is TGTGCCACCAGCAGAGAACAGGGGGCCAGCGGGGAGCTGTTTTTT. It codes for CATSREQGASGELFF.

This clonotype appeared many times. V gene TRBV3-1 combines with J gene TRBJ2-2; a possible D gene is TRBD1 (5 bases). The CDR3 is made up of 18 amino acids. V was trimmed by 3 bases and J by 6 bases, leaving 23 bases between them. CDR1 and CDR2 (germline): LGHDT, YNNKEL (reference sequence). CDR3 in amino acids: CASSQISGSQLGSGELFF. The CDR3, as DNA: TGTGCCAGCAGCCAGATTTCAGGGTCCCAACTTGGTTCCGGGGAGCTGTTTTTT.

This clonotype turned up a few times. The V and J genes are TRBV7-8 and TRBJ2-4; D is perhaps TRBD1 (6 bases). This CDR3 is built from 18 residues. Germline V gene lookup returns CDR1 SGHVS and CDR2 FQNEAQ. The V end lost 4 bases, the J end lost 6 bases, and 25 bases lay between the germline ends. The CDR3 here is CASSSQQGSLPNPNIQYF. As DNA, the CDR3 is TGTGCCAGCAGCTCTCAACAGGGATCTTTACCAAATCCAAACATTCAGTACTTC.

This clonotype was seen at least ten times. The chain is built from TRBV5-1 and TRBJ2-5; the match to TRBD1 covers 7 bases. Germline lookup yields CDR1 SGHRS and CDR2 YFSETQ. The CDR3 has 16 residues. V trimming: 4 bases; J trimming: 4 bases; junction bases outside the gene matches: 13. The CDR3 reads CASSRLTGNQRETQYF. DNA of the CDR3: TGCGCCAGCAGCCGCCTGACAGGGAATCAGCGAGAGACCCAGTACTTC.

The V and J genes are TRBV4-3 and TRBJ2-1; D might be TRBD1 (5 bases). CDR3 size: 16 residues. The germline V and J ends were trimmed by 0 bases and 3 bases, with 12 bases remaining between them. The V gene's germline CDR1 is LGHNA and CDR2 YSLEER. This CDR3 is CASSQDFGHNYNEQFF. The CDR3 DNA follows: TGCGCCAGCAGCCAAGATTTCGGACACAACTACAATGAGCAGTTCTTC.

The sample holds many counts of this clonotype. The CDR3 DNA reads as TGTGCCACGTTCCGGCCGGGACAGGGCAACACCGGGGAGCTGTTTTTT. Protein product: CATFRPGQGNTGELFF. This chain joins TRBV15 and TRBJ2-2; 9 bases align to TRBD1. Germline CDR1 is LNHNV and CDR2 is YYDKDF (reference sequence). The CDR3 covers 16 residues. With V trimmed by 9 bases and J by 2 bases, 10 bases remained unmatched.

This chain links TRBV5-6 with TRBJ1-5; D remains ambiguous. Trimming shortened V by 6 bases and J by 7 bases, and 20 bases separated the two germline ends. Germline values: CDR1 SGHDT, CDR2 YYEEEE. The CDR3 length is 15 residues. The CDR3 spells CASTARAVQSQPQHF. The CDR3 region has the DNA TGTGCCAGCACCGCGCGGGCAGTACAATCGCAGCCCCAGCATTTT.

With regard to this clonotype: At one end the junction does not follow the germline gene, possibly because of a read error. The chain carries TRBV7-7 and TRBJ2-7; 8 bases line up with TRBD2. Germline values: CDR1 SSHAT, CDR2 FNYEAQ (reference sequence). The CDR3 covers 15 residues. This CDR3 is CASSPQAGESYEQYF. In DNA form, the CDR3 reads TGTGCTAGCAGCCCTCAAGCGGGGGAGTCCTACGAGCAGTACTTC.

The V gene is TRBV20-1, the J gene TRBJ2-3; perhaps TRBD2 as D (6 bases). This CDR3 contains 16 residues. V gave up 4 bases and J gave up 2 bases, with 19 bases separating them. The germline gives CDR1 DFQATT, CDR2 SNEGSKA (reference sequence). The CDR3 here is CSATARASETTDTQYF. The CDR3, as DNA: TGCAGTGCTACCGCGCGGGCTAGCGAAACCACAGATACGCAGTATTTT.

The chain has TRBV18 and TRBJ2-7, with D perhaps TRBD2 (5 bases). CDR3 length: 14 amino acids. CDR1 is KGHSH, CDR2 LQKENI, per germline. V dropped 4 bases and J dropped 1 base, with 11 bases sitting between them. For the CDR3, the DNA is TGTGCCAGCTCACAGTATCGGGGATCCTACGAGCAGTACTTC. This sequence encodes CASSQYRGSYEQYF.

This clonotype was detected only a few times. V gene TRBV6-1 combines with J gene TRBJ1-5; perhaps TRBD1 as D (5 bases). The germline gives CDR1 MNHNS, CDR2 SASEGT. This CDR3 has 15 amino acids. V gave up 6 bases and J gave up 0 bases, with 12 bases separating them. The CDR3 coding sequence is TGTGCCAGCAGCGCGGGGGGGTATAGCAATCAGCCCCAGCATTTT. Its translation: CASSAGGYSNQPQHF.

This clonotype was seen repeatedly, ten times or more. V and J are TRBV5-5 and TRBJ2-1, with 9 positions matching TRBD2. The V and J ends lost 4 bases and 0 bases, in that order; junction bases with no gene match: 2. The germline gives CDR1 SGHKS, CDR2 YYEKEE (reference sequence). The CDR3 is 15 residues long. The CDR3 DNA is TGTGCCAGCAGCCCGGGACTAGCCTCCTACAATGAGCAGTTCTTC. It translates to CASSPGLASYNEQFF.

This clonotype showed up just a few times. In nucleotides, the CDR3 is TGTGCCAGCAGCGGAACCGGGACAGGGGCGGAAAAACTGTTTTTT. Its translation: CASSGTGTGAEKLFF. The rearrangement joins TRBV4-2 to TRBJ1-4; the match to TRBD1 covers 10 bases. J was trimmed by 8 bases and V by 5 bases; bases with no gene match: 8. Germline CDR1 is LGHNA and CDR2 is YNFKEQ. The CDR3 contains 15 residues.

This clonotype was picked up a small number of times. V usage is TRBV25-1 and J usage is TRBJ2-1, with D possibly matching TRBD2 (5 bases). Germline CDR1 and CDR2: MGHDK and SYGVNS. Trimming left V 1 base short and J 5 bases short, with 12 bases between. The CDR3 loop spans 15 amino acids. The CDR3 protein is CASSELVSDNNEQFF. In DNA, the CDR3 is TGTGCCAGCAGTGAATTGGTTAGCGACAACAATGAGCAGTTCTTC.

V usage is TRBV5-1 and J usage is TRBJ2-5, with 16 bases identical to TRBD2. V shed 4 bases, J shed 2 bases, and the junction held 8 bases outside the gene matches. The CDR3 contains 18 residues. Germline assignment: CDR1 SGHRS and CDR2 YFSETQ. The CDR3 region is CASSNPGTSGGGQETQYF. In DNA, the CDR3 is TGCGCCAGCAGCAACCCCGGGACTAGCGGGGGGGGACAAGAGACCCAGTACTTC.

The chain recombines TRBV6-2 or TRBV6-3 with TRBJ2-2, with a weak D call TRBD1 (6 bases). In germline, CDR1 is MNHEY, CDR2 SVGEGT. The CDR3 has 16 residues. V shed 2 bases and J shed 1 base, with 11 bases lying between them. CDR3 sequence (DNA): TGTGCCAGCAGTTACCTTGTGACAGGGAACACCGGGGAGCTGTTTTTT. Its translation: CASSYLVTGNTGELFF.

The V call is TRBV27, the J call TRBJ2-7, with 11 bases matching TRBD2. V lost 10 bases and J lost 2; bases outside the gene matches: 7. This CDR3 has 14 residues. Per germline, CDR1 MNHEY and CDR2 SMNVEV (reference sequence). Written as DNA, the CDR3 is TGTGCCACCTCGCTAGCGGGAGGCACCTACGAGCAGTACTTC. Protein sequence: CATSLAGGTYEQYF.

The sample holds a few counts of this clonotype. V and J are TRBV5-1 and TRBJ2-1, with D unresolved. Trimming took 1 base from V and 9 from J, leaving 11 bases between them. From germline, CDR1 is SGHRS and CDR2 YFSETQ. This CDR3 is 13 amino acids long. In nucleotides, the CDR3 is TGCGCCAGCAGCTTGATGAGTCCGTCTGAGCAGTTCTTC. It is translated as CASSLMSPSEQFF.

The CDR3 sequence is CASRTSGRGEHNEQFF. In nucleotides, the CDR3 is TGTGCCAGCCGGACTAGCGGGAGGGGTGAACACAATGAGCAGTTCTTC. The rearrangement links TRBV27 to TRBJ2-1, with TRBD2 matching over 15 bases. Losses at the gene ends were 8 bases for V and 5 bases for J; bases not matched to a gene: 7. Germline V gene sequence: CDR1 MNHEY, CDR2 SMNVEV (reference sequence). The CDR3 has 16 amino acids.

In its sample, this clonotype was seen many times. V and J are TRBV21-1 and TRBJ1-6; the DNA was not used to check the table's D call, TRBD1. TRBV21-1 is a documented pseudogene. The CDR3 is 14 amino acids. CDR3: CASSQGPNNSPLHF. In DNA, the CDR3 is TGTGCCAGCAGCCAGGGACCCAATAATTCACCCCTCCACTTT.

The chain combines TRBV28 with TRBJ2-2; no definite D call. Trimming pared 2 bases from V and 2 bases from J, leaving 6 bases between. CDR3 size: 14 residues. Germline loops: CDR1 MDHEN, CDR2 SYDVKM. For the CDR3, the DNA is TGTGCCAGCAGTTTAATGGGAAACACCGGGGAGCTGTTTTTT. Translated, it gives CASSLMGNTGELFF.

This clonotype occurred a few times. J is TRBJ2-1 and V is TRBV6-1; possible D gene TRBD2, 7 bases. The CDR3 covers 10 residues. The germline CDR1 and CDR2 sequences are MNHNS and SASEGT. V lost 4 bases and J 15 bases, leaving 10 bases between the germline ends. CDR3 loop: CASSGGGPFF. The DNA of the CDR3 is TGTGCCAGCAGTGGGGGGGGCCCGTTCTTC.

This clonotype was seen a handful of times. The J gene is TRBJ2-3, the V gene TRBV9, with D possibly matching TRBD1 (6 bases). The germline V gene encodes CDR1 SGDLS and CDR2 YYNGEE. This CDR3 comprises 13 residues. Trimming shortened V by 2 bases and J by 5 bases, and 9 bases separated the two germline ends. The CDR3 reads CASSVNREDTQYF. The CDR3 DNA follows: TGTGCCAGCAGCGTTAACAGGGAAGATACGCAGTATTTT.

V is TRBV29-1 and J is TRBJ2-1; 7 positions agree with TRBD1. CDR3 length: 12 residues. From germline, CDR1 is SQVTM and CDR2 ANQGSEA. V lost 7 bases to trimming and J lost 4 bases; unmatched junction nucleotides: 4. CDR3 sequence: CSGGQTYNEQFF. In nucleotides, the CDR3 is TGCAGCGGGGGACAGACTTACAATGAGCAGTTCTTC.

This clonotype has at least ten counts. The genes are TRBV7-8 and TRBJ2-1; D may be TRBD1 or TRBD2 (6 bases each). V was shortened by 1 base and J by 5 bases, with 12 bases between the two germline ends. The CDR3 covers 15 residues. Germline values: CDR1 SGHVS, CDR2 FQNEAQ. The CDR3 DNA reads as TGTGCCAGCAGCTTAGTAGGGGGGACACACAATGAGCAGTTCTTC. Protein: CASSLVGGTHNEQFF.